This TCR beta chain was found in a study of blood T cell repertoires in COVID-19. The data were produced by immunoSEQ multiplex PCR, yet TCRdb's version contains in-frame clones alone and is incomplete. The table shows about 70,000 clones, with roughly 80% occurring only once. This TCR derives from a man aged 70-80 years who had recovered from COVID-19. Sequenced: peripheral blood.

CDR3 sequence reads: CASSETGVGYGYTF. The CDR3, as DNA: TGCGCCAGCAGTGAGACAGGCGTGGGGTATGGCTACACCTTC. This chain links TRBV10-2 with TRBJ1-2; possibly TRBD1 for D (5 bases). The CDR3 covers 14 residues. The germline V gene has CDR1 WSHSY and CDR2 SAAADI. The V end lost 2 bases, the J end lost 5 bases, and 12 bases lay between the germline ends.